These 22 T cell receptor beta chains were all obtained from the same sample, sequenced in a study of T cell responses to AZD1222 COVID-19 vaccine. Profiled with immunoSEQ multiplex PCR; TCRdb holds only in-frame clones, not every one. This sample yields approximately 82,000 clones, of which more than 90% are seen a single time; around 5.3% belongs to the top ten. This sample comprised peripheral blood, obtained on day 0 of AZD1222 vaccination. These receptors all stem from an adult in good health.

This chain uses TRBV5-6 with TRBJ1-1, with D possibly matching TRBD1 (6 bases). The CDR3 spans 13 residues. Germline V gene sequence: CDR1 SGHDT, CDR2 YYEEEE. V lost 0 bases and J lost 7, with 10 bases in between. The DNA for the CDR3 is TGTGCCAGCAGCTTGGAACAGGGCGATGAAGCTTTCTTT. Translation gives CASSLEQGDEAFF.

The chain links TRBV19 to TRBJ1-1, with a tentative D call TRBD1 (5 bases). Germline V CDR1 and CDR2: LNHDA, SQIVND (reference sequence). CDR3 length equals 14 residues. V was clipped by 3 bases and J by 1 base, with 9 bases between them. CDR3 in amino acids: CASSIQGGNTEAFF. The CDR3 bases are TGTGCCAGTAGTATTCAGGGAGGGAACACTGAAGCTTTCTTT.

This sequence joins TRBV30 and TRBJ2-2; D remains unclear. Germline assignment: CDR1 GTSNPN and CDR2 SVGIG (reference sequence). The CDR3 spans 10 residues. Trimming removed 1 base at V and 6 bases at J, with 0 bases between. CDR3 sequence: CAWSAGELFF. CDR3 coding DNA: TGTGCCTGGAGTGCCGGGGAGCTGTTTTTT.

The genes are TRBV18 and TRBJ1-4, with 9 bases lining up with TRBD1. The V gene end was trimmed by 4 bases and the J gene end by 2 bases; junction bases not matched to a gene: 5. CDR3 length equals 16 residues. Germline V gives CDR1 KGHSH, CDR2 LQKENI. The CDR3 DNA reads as TGTGCCAGCTCACGGCTACAGGGGGCGACTAATGAAAAACTGTTTTTT. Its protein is CASSRLQGATNEKLFF.

In nucleotides, the CDR3 is TGTGCCAGCCGAGGCCGACAGGGGAGCACTGAAGCTTTCTTT. It translates to CASRGRQGSTEAFF. This chain joins TRBV6-5 and TRBJ1-1, with 8 positions matching TRBD1. CDR1 is MNHEY and CDR2 is SVGAGI in the germline V gene. J lost 4 bases, V lost 8 bases, and 9 bases had no gene match. The CDR3 totals 14 residues.

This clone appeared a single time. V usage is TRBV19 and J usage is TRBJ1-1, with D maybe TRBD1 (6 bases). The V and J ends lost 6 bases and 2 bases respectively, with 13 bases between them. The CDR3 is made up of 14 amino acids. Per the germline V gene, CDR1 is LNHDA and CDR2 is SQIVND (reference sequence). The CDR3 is CASRLTGLNTEAFF. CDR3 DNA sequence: TGTGCCAGTAGGCTTACAGGGCTCAACACTGAAGCTTTCTTT.

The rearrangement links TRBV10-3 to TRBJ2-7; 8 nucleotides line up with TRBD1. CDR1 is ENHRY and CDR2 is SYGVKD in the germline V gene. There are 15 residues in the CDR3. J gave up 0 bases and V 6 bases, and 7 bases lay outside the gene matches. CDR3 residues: CAIREQGDPSYEQYF. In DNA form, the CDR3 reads TGTGCCATCAGAGAACAGGGGGACCCCTCCTACGAGCAGTACTTC.

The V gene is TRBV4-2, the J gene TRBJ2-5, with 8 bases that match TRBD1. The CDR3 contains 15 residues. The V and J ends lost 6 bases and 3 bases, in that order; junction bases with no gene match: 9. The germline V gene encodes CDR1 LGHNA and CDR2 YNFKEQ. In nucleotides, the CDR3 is TGTGCCAGCAGATCAAGGGACAGGACCGAAGAGACCCAGTACTTC. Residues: CASRSRDRTEETQYF.

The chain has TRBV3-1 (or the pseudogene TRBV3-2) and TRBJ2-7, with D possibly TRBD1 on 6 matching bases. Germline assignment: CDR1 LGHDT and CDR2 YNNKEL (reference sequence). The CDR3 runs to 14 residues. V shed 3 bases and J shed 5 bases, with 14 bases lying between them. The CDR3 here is CASSQGTLRHEQYF. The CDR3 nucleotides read TGTGCCAGCAGCCAGGGGACACTTCGGCACGAGCAGTACTTC.

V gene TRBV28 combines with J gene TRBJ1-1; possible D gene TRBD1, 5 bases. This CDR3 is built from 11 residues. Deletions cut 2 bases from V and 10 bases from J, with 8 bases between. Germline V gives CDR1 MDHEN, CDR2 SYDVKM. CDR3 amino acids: CASSLAGRAFF. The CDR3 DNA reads TGTGCCAGCAGTTTAGCAGGGCGAGCTTTCTTT. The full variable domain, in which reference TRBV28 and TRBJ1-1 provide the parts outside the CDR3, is DVKVTQSSRYLVKRTGEKVFLECVQDMDHENMFWYRQDPGLGLRLIYFSYDVKMKEKGDIPEGYSVSREKKERFSLILESASTNQTSMYLCASSLAGRAFFGQGTRLTVV.

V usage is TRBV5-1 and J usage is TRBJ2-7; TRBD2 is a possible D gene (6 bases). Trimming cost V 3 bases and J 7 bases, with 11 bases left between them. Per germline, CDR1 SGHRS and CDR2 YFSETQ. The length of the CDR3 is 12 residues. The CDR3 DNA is TGCGCCAGCAGCTCGGGGGACGTAGAGCAGTACTTC. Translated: CASSSGDVEQYF. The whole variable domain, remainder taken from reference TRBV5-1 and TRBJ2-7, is KAGVTQTPRYLIKTRGQQVTLSCSPISGHRSVSWYQQTPGQGLQFLFEYFSETQRNKGNFPGRFSGRQFSNSRSEMNVSTLELGDSALYLCASSSGDVEQYFGPGTRLTVT.

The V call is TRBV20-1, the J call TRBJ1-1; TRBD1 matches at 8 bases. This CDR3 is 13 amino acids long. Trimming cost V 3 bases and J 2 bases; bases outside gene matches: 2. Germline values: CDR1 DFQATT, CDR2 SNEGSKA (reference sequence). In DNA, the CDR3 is TGCAGTGCTAGTGGACAGGGTAACACTGAAGCTTTCTTT. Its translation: CSASGQGNTEAFF.

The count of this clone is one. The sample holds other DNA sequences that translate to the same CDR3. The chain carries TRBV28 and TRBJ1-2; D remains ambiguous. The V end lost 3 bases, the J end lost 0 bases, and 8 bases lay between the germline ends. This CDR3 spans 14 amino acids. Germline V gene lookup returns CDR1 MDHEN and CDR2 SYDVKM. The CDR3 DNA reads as TGTGCCAGCAGTTTGCGGGGATCTAACTATGGCTACACCTTC. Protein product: CASSLRGSNYGYTF.

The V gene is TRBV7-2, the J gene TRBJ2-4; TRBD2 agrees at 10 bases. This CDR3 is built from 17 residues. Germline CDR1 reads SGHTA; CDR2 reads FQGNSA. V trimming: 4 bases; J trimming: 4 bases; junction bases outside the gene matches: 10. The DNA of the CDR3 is TGTGCCAGCAGCTCTACTAGCGGGGTGATCCCTAAAAACATTCAGTACTTC. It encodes CASSSTSGVIPKNIQYF.

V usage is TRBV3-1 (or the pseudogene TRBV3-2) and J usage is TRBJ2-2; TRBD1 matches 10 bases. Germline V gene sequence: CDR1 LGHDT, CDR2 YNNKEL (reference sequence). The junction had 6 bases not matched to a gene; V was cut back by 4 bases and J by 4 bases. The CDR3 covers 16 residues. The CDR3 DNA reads TGTGCCAGCAGCCGACCGGGACAGGGGACCACCGGGGAGCTGTTTTTT. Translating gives CASSRPGQGTTGELFF.

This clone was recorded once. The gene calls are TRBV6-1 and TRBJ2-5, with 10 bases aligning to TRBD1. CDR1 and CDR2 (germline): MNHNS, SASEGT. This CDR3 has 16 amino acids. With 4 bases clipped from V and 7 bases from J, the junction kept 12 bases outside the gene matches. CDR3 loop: CASSAGTGVLLGTQYF. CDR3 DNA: TGTGCCAGCAGTGCGGGGACAGGGGTGCTGCTGGGGACCCAGTACTTC.

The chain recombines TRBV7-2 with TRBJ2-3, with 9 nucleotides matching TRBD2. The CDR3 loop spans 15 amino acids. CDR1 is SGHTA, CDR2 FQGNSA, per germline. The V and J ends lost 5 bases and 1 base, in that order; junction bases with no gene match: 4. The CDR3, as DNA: TGTGCCAGCAGCGTGCGACTAGCGGGCACAGATACGCAGTATTTT. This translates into CASSVRLAGTDTQYF. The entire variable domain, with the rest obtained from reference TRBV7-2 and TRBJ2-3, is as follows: GAGVSQSPSNKVTEKGKDVELRCDPISGHTALYWYRQSLGQGLEFLIYFQGNSAPDKSGLPSDRFSAERTGGSVSTLTIQRTQQEDSAVYLCASSVRLAGTDTQYFGPGTRLTVL.

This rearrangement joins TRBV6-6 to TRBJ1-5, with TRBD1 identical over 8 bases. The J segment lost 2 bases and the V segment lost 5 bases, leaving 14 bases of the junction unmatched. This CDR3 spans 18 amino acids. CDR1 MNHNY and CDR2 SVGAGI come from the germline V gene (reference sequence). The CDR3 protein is CASSPTPVDREGNQPQHF. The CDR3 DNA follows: TGTGCCAGCAGTCCCACCCCGGTGGACAGGGAGGGCAATCAGCCCCAGCATTTT.

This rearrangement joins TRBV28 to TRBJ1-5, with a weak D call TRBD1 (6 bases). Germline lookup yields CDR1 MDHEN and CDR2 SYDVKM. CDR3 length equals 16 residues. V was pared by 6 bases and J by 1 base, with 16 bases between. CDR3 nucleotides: TGTGCCAGCAGCGACGGGGGGGGCAGGAGCAATCAGCCCCAGCATTTT. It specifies CASSDGGGRSNQPQHF.

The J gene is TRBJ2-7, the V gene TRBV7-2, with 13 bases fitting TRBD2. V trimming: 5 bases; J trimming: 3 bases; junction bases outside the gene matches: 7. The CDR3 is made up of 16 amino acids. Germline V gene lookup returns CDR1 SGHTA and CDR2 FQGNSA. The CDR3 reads CASSPPGLAGVYEQYF. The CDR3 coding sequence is TGTGCCAGCAGCCCTCCAGGACTAGCGGGGGTCTACGAGCAGTACTTC.

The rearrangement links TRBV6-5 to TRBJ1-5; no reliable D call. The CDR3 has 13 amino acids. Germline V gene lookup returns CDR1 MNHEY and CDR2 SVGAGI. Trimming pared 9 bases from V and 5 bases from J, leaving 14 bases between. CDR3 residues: CASSTITDQPQHF. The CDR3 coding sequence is TGTGCCAGTTCGACAATCACCGATCAGCCCCAGCATTTT.

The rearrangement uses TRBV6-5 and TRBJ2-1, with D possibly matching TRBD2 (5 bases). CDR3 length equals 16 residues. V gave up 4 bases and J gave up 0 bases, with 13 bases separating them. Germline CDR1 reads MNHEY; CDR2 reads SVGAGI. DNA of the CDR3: TGTGCCAGCAGTTTCGAGGGCAGGCCCTCCTACAATGAGCAGTTCTTC. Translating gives CASSFEGRPSYNEQFF.